The 22 T cell receptor beta chains reported below all come from one sample, sequenced in a study of T cell responses to AZD1222 COVID-19 vaccine (dated by TCRdb to the early 2020s). The library was generated by the immunoSEQ multiplex PCR assay. Drawn from immuneACCESS, this table holds only the in-frame rearrangements with V and J called that TCRdb kept. Clones are partly lost; checked studies trace under half to an unresolved V gene and leave the rest unexplained. This sample has 150,000 to 200,000 clones in its table, and around nine tenths of those were observed once. The ten largest account for 1.5% to 2% of the sample. Read against the paper, the sample's time point label means: baseline before first vaccination. This material consisted of peripheral blood, taken on day 0 of AZD1222 vaccination. All receptors derive from an adult in good health.

The rearrangement uses TRBV9 and TRBJ1-3; no firm D call. CDR3 length: 13 residues. CDR1 and CDR2 (germline): SGDLS, YYNGEE. The V end lost 4 bases, the J end lost 0 bases, and 5 bases lay between the germline ends. The CDR3 DNA is TGTGCCAGCAGCTTTTACTCTGGAAACACCATATATTTT. This codes for CASSFYSGNTIYF.

The rearrangement uses TRBV4-1 and TRBJ2-7; either TRBD1 or TRBD2 may fit D (5 bases each). This CDR3 contains 16 residues. With 0 bases removed from V and 2 bases from J, the gap between germline ends came to 14 bases. CDR1 MGHRA and CDR2 YSYEKL come from the germline V gene. In DNA form, the CDR3 reads TGCGCCAGCAGCCAAGAGACGGGACGGCTGACCTACGAGCAGTACTTC. Its protein is CASSQETGRLTYEQYF.

In regard to this clone: The same CDR3 is also encoded by other DNA sequences in this sample. The chain couples TRBV5-1 to TRBJ1-1, with D unclear. Germline assignment: CDR1 SGHRS and CDR2 YFSETQ. This CDR3 spans 12 amino acids. Between the trimmed V and J ends, which lost 4 bases and 5 bases, there was a span of 9 bases. The CDR3 DNA reads TGCGCCAGCAGCCCAGGTAGTACTGAAGCTTTCTTT. Its translation: CASSPGSTEAFF.

This clone was observed once. An end of the junction does not agree with germline; a read error may underlie this. This sequence joins TRBV5-1 and TRBJ1-6; D is unclear. CDR1 is SGHRS and CDR2 is YFSETQ in the germline V gene. The CDR3 has 13 residues. In DNA form, the CDR3 reads TGCGCCAGCAGTTTGGGTAGGGATTCACCCCTCCACTTT. Translated: CASSLGRDSPLHF.

The CDR3 DNA follows: TGTGCCAGCCGGGGGACAGCAAATTCACCCCTCCACTTT. Translating gives CASRGTANSPLHF. V usage is TRBV6-5 and J usage is TRBJ1-6; 7 bases are shared with TRBD1. The germline CDR1 and CDR2 sequences are MNHEY and SVGAGI. The trim removed 8 bases at V and 7 bases at J, leaving 5 bases unmatched. This CDR3 spans 13 amino acids.

V usage is TRBV27 and J usage is TRBJ1-2; D perhaps matches TRBD1 (5 bases). CDR3 length: 15 amino acids. From germline, CDR1 is MNHEY and CDR2 SMNVEV (reference sequence). V lost 3 bases and J 0 bases, leaving 11 bases between the germline ends. The CDR3 loop is CASSLGSGSNYGYTF. CDR3 sequence (DNA): TGTGCCAGCAGTTTGGGGTCAGGGTCTAACTATGGCTACACCTTC.

The chain has TRBV7-9 and TRBJ2-3, with 9 nucleotides matching TRBD1. The CDR3 totals 16 residues. Germline V gives CDR1 SEHNR, CDR2 FQNEAQ (reference sequence). V gave up 2 bases and J gave up 2 bases; unmatched junction bases: 5. The CDR3 reads CASSLSRTGDTDTQYF. CDR3 nucleotides: TGTGCCAGCAGCTTATCCCGGACAGGGGACACAGATACGCAGTATTTT. Supplemented by reference TRBV7-9 and TRBJ2-3, the full variable domain reads DTGVSQNPRHKITKRGQNVTFRCDPISEHNRLYWYRQTLGQGPEFLTYFQNEAQLEKSRLLSDRFSAERPKGSFSTLEIQRTEQGDSAMYLCASSLSRTGDTDTQYFGPGTRLTVL.

This chain joins TRBV29-1 and TRBJ1-2; D unresolved. Germline loops: CDR1 SQVTM, CDR2 ANQGSEA. The germline V and J ends were trimmed by 4 bases and 4 bases, with 13 bases remaining between them. The CDR3 extends over 13 amino acids. The CDR3 region is CSVVPQASYGYTF. The CDR3 coding sequence is TGCAGCGTTGTCCCCCAAGCCTCCTATGGCTACACCTTC.

The J gene is TRBJ1-1, the V gene TRBV28; D unresolved. The germline V gene has CDR1 MDHEN and CDR2 SYDVKM. The CDR3 has 13 amino acids. Trimming took 2 bases from V and 0 from J, leaving 4 bases between them. The CDR3 sequence is CASSLILNTEAFF. The CDR3 DNA reads as TGTGCCAGCAGTTTAATTTTGAACACTGAAGCTTTCTTT.

The chain recombines TRBV5-1 with TRBJ2-5, with no clear D. This CDR3 is built from 16 residues. The V end lost 0 bases, the J end lost 2 bases, and 14 bases lay between the germline ends. CDR1 and CDR2 from the germline V gene are SGHRS and YFSETQ. The CDR3 protein is CASSLVFDSYQETQYF. In DNA form, the CDR3 reads TGCGCCAGCAGCTTGGTTTTCGACTCCTATCAAGAGACCCAGTACTTC.

This chain uses TRBV30 with TRBJ1-3; D not resolved. The CDR3 spans 15 residues. Per the germline V gene, CDR1 is GTSNPN and CDR2 is SVGIG (reference sequence). Trimming took 4 bases from V and 0 from J, leaving 13 bases between them. The CDR3 sequence is CAWTYGEYSGNTIYF. The DNA of the CDR3 is TGTGCCTGGACGTATGGGGAGTACTCTGGAAACACCATATATTTT.

The chain uses TRBV13 and TRBJ2-7; TRBD1 matches at 11 bases. This CDR3 is 15 amino acids long. Germline V gene lookup returns CDR1 PRHDT and CDR2 FYEKMQ (reference sequence). Trimming at V came to 5 bases and at J to 2 bases, leaving 5 bases not matched to a gene. CDR3 in amino acids: CASSLGTGGAYEQYF. DNA of the CDR3: TGTGCCAGCAGCCTGGGGACAGGGGGAGCCTACGAGCAGTACTTC.

The chain has TRBV24-1 and TRBJ1-2; tentatively, D is TRBD1 (5 bases). Trimming cost V 4 bases and J 5 bases, with 16 bases left between them. The germline gives CDR1 KGHDR, CDR2 SFDVKD. The CDR3 totals 15 residues. Written as DNA, the CDR3 is TGTGCCACCAGTGACCAAAGGGGCCAGGGTTATGGCTACACCTTC. As protein: CATSDQRGQGYGYTF.

This clone has a handful of counts. V and J are TRBV5-1 and TRBJ2-7; tentatively, D is TRBD2 (5 bases). Germline V lookup: CDR1 SGHRS, CDR2 YFSETQ. Trimming cost V 2 bases and J 6 bases, with 6 bases left between them. The CDR3 sequence is 11 residues long. CDR3 coding DNA: TGCGCCAGCAGCTTCGGAGGCGAGCAGTACTTC. It yields the protein CASSFGGEQYF.

This clone was found once. The rearrangement links TRBV7-2 to TRBJ2-1; tentatively, D is TRBD1 (5 bases). Germline V gives CDR1 SGHTA, CDR2 FQGNSA. V was cut by 2 bases and J by 5 bases, with 13 bases left in between. The CDR3 has 15 residues. The CDR3 DNA reads as TGTGCCAGCAGCTTAACATTAGGGGCCCACAATGAGCAGTTCTTC. Translating it yields CASSLTLGAHNEQFF.

The chain is built from TRBV7-3 and TRBJ1-1; D is possibly TRBD1 (6 bases). In germline, CDR1 is SGHTA, CDR2 FQGTGA. V was clipped by 6 bases and J by 5 bases, with 19 bases between them. This CDR3 region has 15 residues. CDR3 bases: TGTGCCAGCAGTTTTAGCCCGCCGGGGGCGACTGAAGCTTTCTTT. This sequence encodes CASSFSPPGATEAFF.

This clone came up once. The chain combines TRBV30 with TRBJ2-3, with D perhaps TRBD2 (5 bases). This CDR3 has 15 residues. Germline lookup yields CDR1 GTSNPN and CDR2 SVGIG (reference sequence). The germline V and J ends were trimmed by 1 base and 2 bases, with 13 bases remaining between them. This chain's CDR3 is CAWSGRGTPTDTQYF. As DNA, the CDR3 is TGTGCCTGGAGTGGTCGGGGAACCCCCACAGATACGCAGTATTTT.

The J gene is TRBJ1-1, the V gene TRBV6-2 or TRBV6-3; possible D gene TRBD1, 6 bases. Looked up from germline, CDR1 is MNHEY and CDR2 is SVGEGT. Trimming removed 6 bases from V and 7 bases from J, with 15 bases in between. This CDR3 is 13 amino acids long. For the CDR3, the DNA is TGTGCCAGCAGCCGTAACAACAGGGATGAAGCTTTCTTT. This sequence encodes CASSRNNRDEAFF.

This sequence joins TRBV11-2 and TRBJ1-6; D is possibly TRBD1 (6 bases). The CDR3 totals 14 residues. CDR1 is SGHAT and CDR2 is FQNNGV in the germline V gene. V lost 2 bases, J lost 9 bases, and 11 bases lay in between. CDR3 sequence reads: CASSLNEGGSPLHF. CDR3 coding DNA: TGTGCCAGCAGCTTAAATGAGGGGGGTTCACCCCTCCACTTT.

The chain joins TRBV27 to TRBJ2-1, with 12 positions matching TRBD2. The germline gives CDR1 MNHEY, CDR2 SMNVEV (reference sequence). The length of the CDR3 is 15 residues. The J segment lost 9 bases and the V segment lost 3 bases, leaving 6 bases of the junction unmatched. CDR3 region: CASSLPSGRATEQFF. The CDR3 bases are TGTGCCAGCAGTTTGCCTAGCGGGAGGGCCACTGAGCAGTTCTTC.

The rearrangement links TRBV5-4 to TRBJ1-1, with 8 bases identical to TRBD1. The CDR3 is 13 amino acids. J gave up 8 bases and V 3 bases, and 6 bases lay outside the gene matches. Per the germline V gene, CDR1 is SGHNT and CDR2 is YYREEE (reference sequence). CDR3 nucleotides: TGTGCCAGCAGCTCACGGGGGGACAGGGAAGCTTTCTTT. Its translation: CASSSRGDREAFF. The full variable domain, its missing parts supplied by reference TRBV5-4 and TRBJ1-1, is ETGVTQSPTHLIKTRGQQVTLRCSSQSGHNTVSWYQQALGQGPQFIFQYYREEENGRGNFPPRFSGLQFPNYSSELNVNALELDDSALYLCASSSRGDREAFFGQGTRLTVV.

The rearrangement links TRBV6-1 to TRBJ2-5, with TRBD2 matching 7 bases. V shed 0 bases and J 2 bases; nucleotides not matched to a gene: 6. Germline V gives CDR1 MNHNS, CDR2 SASEGT. The CDR3 totals 16 residues. CDR3 bases: TGTGCCAGCAGTGAAGCCTGGGGGGGTACTCAAGAGACCCAGTACTTC. Amino acids: CASSEAWGGTQETQYF.